These T cell receptor beta chains were read from a single sample in a study of blood T cell repertoires in COVID-19. Generated by immunoSEQ multiplex PCR, the TCRdb table keeps only in-frame clones and is missing some. The sample has about 280,000 clones; around 93% are singletons. Sequencing was carried out using PBMCs or T cells enriched from blood (not recorded which). Source of these receptors: a man aged 40-55 years who had been exposed to COVID-19. Each CDR3 is given with its conserved first and last residue. Each record gives: J gene, V gene, D gene, clone size, CDR3 protein, CDR3 DNA. The D gene is left open where the match is weak. Rows give clone size only sometimes, using once, few, many, or a class for an expanded clone.

j_call: TRBJ2-7; v_call: TRBV28; d_call: -; clone_size: -; cdr3_aa: CAWGAPYEQYF; cdr3_nt: TGTGCCTGGGGAGCTCCTTACGAGCAGTACTTC
j_call: TRBJ1-1; v_call: TRBV19; d_call: -; clone_size: -; cdr3_aa: CASSMPRTDMNTEAFF; cdr3_nt: TGTGCCAGTAGTATGCCCCGGACAGACATGAACACTGAAGCTTTCTTT
j_call: TRBJ2-7; v_call: TRBV3-1/TRBV3-2; d_call: TRBD1; clone_size: -; cdr3_aa: CASSLVTGTEISYEQYF; cdr3_nt: TGTGCCAGCAGCCTCGTGACCGGGACAGAGATCTCCTACGAGCAGTACTTC
j_call: TRBJ1-3; v_call: TRBV5-4; d_call: -; clone_size: -; cdr3_aa: CASSLGQGTGNTIYF; cdr3_nt: TGTGCCAGCAGCTTGGGGCAGGGGACAGGAAACACCATATATTTT
j_call: TRBJ2-3; v_call: TRBV30; d_call: TRBD1; clone_size: -; cdr3_aa: CAWSAGGKGADTQYF; cdr3_nt: TGTGCCTGGAGCGCAGGGGGAAAGGGGGCAGATACGCAGTATTTT
j_call: TRBJ2-1; v_call: TRBV19; d_call: TRBD1; clone_size: -; cdr3_aa: CASSQDRGSSSYNEQFF; cdr3_nt: TGTGCCAGTAGTCAGGACAGGGGCTCTAGCTCCTACAATGAGCAGTTCTTC
j_call: TRBJ2-3; v_call: TRBV12-3/TRBV12-4; d_call: TRBD1; clone_size: -; cdr3_aa: CASRGQGTDTQYF; cdr3_nt: TGTGCCAGCAGGGGACAGGGAACAGATACGCAGTATTTT
j_call: TRBJ2-7; v_call: TRBV5-4; d_call: -; clone_size: -; cdr3_aa: CASSRPSYEQYF; cdr3_nt: TGTGCCAGCAGCCGTCCCTCCTACGAGCAGTACTTC
j_call: TRBJ1-1; v_call: TRBV19; d_call: TRBD1; clone_size: -; cdr3_aa: CASSIETGGWTEAFF; cdr3_nt: TGTGCCAGTAGTATAGAGACAGGGGGCTGGACTGAAGCTTTCTTT
j_call: TRBJ2-7; v_call: TRBV14; d_call: -; clone_size: -; cdr3_aa: CASSQERNYYEQYF; cdr3_nt: TGTGCCAGCAGCCAAGAACGGAACTATTACGAGCAGTACTTC
j_call: TRBJ2-7; v_call: TRBV25-1; d_call: TRBD2; clone_size: once; cdr3_aa: CASSPTSGSYEQYF; cdr3_nt: TGTGCCAGCAGTCCTACTAGCGGGAGTTACGAGCAGTACTTC
j_call: TRBJ2-7; v_call: TRBV5-1; d_call: TRBD2; clone_size: -; cdr3_aa: CASSLWTSYEQYF; cdr3_nt: TGCGCCAGCAGCTTGTGGACTAGCTACGAGCAGTACTTC
j_call: TRBJ2-1; v_call: TRBV2; d_call: TRBD2; clone_size: -; cdr3_aa: CASKMSSGGSTYNEQFF; cdr3_nt: TGTGCCAGCAAGATGTCTAGCGGGGGATCCACCTACAATGAGCAGTTCTTC
j_call: TRBJ2-1; v_call: TRBV5-1; d_call: TRBD2; clone_size: -; cdr3_aa: CASSVSGRALGNEQFF; cdr3_nt: TGCGCCAGCAGCGTTAGCGGGAGGGCCCTAGGGAATGAGCAGTTCTTC
j_call: TRBJ1-1; v_call: TRBV5-1; d_call: -; clone_size: -; cdr3_aa: CASSLYLGETEAFF; cdr3_nt: TGCGCCAGCAGCTTGTATCTCGGGGAAACTGAAGCTTTCTTT
j_call: TRBJ1-2; v_call: TRBV29-1; d_call: -; clone_size: -; cdr3_aa: CSVEGTSYGYTF; cdr3_nt: TGCAGCGTGGAAGGGACAAGTTATGGCTACACCTTC
j_call: TRBJ1-5; v_call: TRBV21-1; d_call: -; clone_size: -; cdr3_aa: CASSKRGRRDCLNQPQHF; cdr3_nt: TGTGCCAGCAGCAAAAGAGGACGACGGGACTGCCTCAATCAGCCCCAGCATTTT
j_call: TRBJ2-1; v_call: TRBV30; d_call: TRBD2; clone_size: -; cdr3_aa: CAWSVLSGRTSNEQFF; cdr3_nt: TGTGCCTGGAGTGTACTAAGCGGGAGGACAAGCAATGAGCAGTTCTTC
j_call: TRBJ2-7; v_call: TRBV6-5; d_call: -; clone_size: -; cdr3_aa: CASGTRAAEQYF; cdr3_nt: TGTGCCAGCGGTACTAGAGCAGCAGAGCAGTACTTC
j_call: TRBJ1-1; v_call: TRBV12-5; d_call: -; clone_size: -; cdr3_aa: CASGLQGLKNTEAFF; cdr3_nt: TGTGCTAGTGGTCTCCAGGGACTGAAGAACACTGAAGCTTTCTTT
j_call: TRBJ1-1; v_call: TRBV4-2; d_call: -; clone_size: few; cdr3_aa: CASSQVAVLNTEAFF; cdr3_nt: TGTGCCAGCAGCCAAGTCGCAGTCTTGAACACTGAAGCTTTCTTT
j_call: TRBJ2-2; v_call: TRBV30; d_call: -; clone_size: once; cdr3_aa: CAWSNVAVTGELFF; cdr3_nt: TGTGCCTGGAGTAATGTGGCAGTCACCGGGGAGCTGTTTTTT
j_call: TRBJ2-1; v_call: TRBV9; d_call: -; clone_size: once; cdr3_aa: CASSVDRSEQFF; cdr3_nt: TGTGCCAGCAGCGTAGACCGGAGTGAGCAGTTCTTC